This TCR beta chain was sequenced during a study of blood T cell repertoires in COVID-19. On the study more broadly: Samples came from the United States, Italy and Spain, spanning acute and convalescent COVID-19. From T cells, B-cell-depleted T cells, or PBMCs came the material, which was cDNA or gDNA.

Original analysis: By means of reference gene primer amplification, nucleated cell counts were estimated. Using immunoSEQ multiplex PCR, the repertoire was profiled, and TCRdb retains in-frame clones only, with some absent. V, J and clone size were drawn from that table, and D and trimming were deduced from the DNA. Here the sample spans more than 11,000 clones, 75% to 90% being singletons. Deletions cut 3 bases from V and 4 bases from J, with 10 bases between. CDR1 is SGHRS, CDR2 YFSETQ, per germline. The CDR3 has 13 amino acids. The chain links TRBV5-1 to TRBJ1-2; D not resolved. The receptor's source is a man in his fifties or sixties with active COVID-19. The sample was peripheral blood. CDR3 protein: CASSWGASYGYTF. The CDR3 DNA reads as TGCGCCAGCAGCTGGGGAGCCTCCTATGGCTACACCTTC.